Included here is one T cell receptor beta chain sequence, with context. This record belongs to a study of cytomegalovirus exposure and HLA in healthy donors. The CDR3 runs 14 residues. Trimming took 3 bases from V and 2 from J; bases not matched to a gene: 3. Germline CDR1 GTSNPN, CDR2 SVGIG (reference sequence). The PCR had 60 Vbeta and 13 Jbeta primers. Sequencing was performed with immunoSEQ multiplex PCR; in TCRdb, only in-frame clones are kept and a portion is missing. Seen here are tens of thousands of clones, roughly three quarters observed once, and the top ten hold around 3.3%. V gene TRBV30 combines with J gene TRBJ1-4; the match to TRBD1 covers 7 bases. The specimen sequenced was PBMCs. The clonotype was recovered from a man aged 18 to 29 in good health and CMV-seronegative. DNA for the CDR3: TGTGCCTGGAGCTTGGGACAGACTAATGAAAAACTGTTTTTT. It specifies CAWSLGQTNEKLFF.